This TCR beta chain was recorded in a study of T cell responses to AZD1222 COVID-19 vaccine. Study findings and constraints: Females made up more of the donors, who were largely white British, and clonal diversity may have come out too low. Dominant at 160-218 and 743-854, vaccine-associated CD4 TCRs also spanned spike. Repertoires were sampled only after the peak T cell response.

Per the germline V gene, CDR1 is KGHSH and CDR2 is LQKENI. The CDR3 is 15 residues long. V dropped 2 bases and J dropped 5 bases, with 13 bases sitting between them. Using immunoSEQ multiplex PCR, the repertoire was profiled, and TCRdb retains in-frame clones only, with some absent. The top ten hold under 13% of the sample, which has about 85,000 clones, 70% to 90% seen once. To note about this clone: What it binds is not known.

The sequencing used peripheral blood, collected on day 0 of MenACWY control vaccination. This sequence was found in an adult in good health. V is TRBV18 and J is TRBJ2-1, with a weak D call TRBD1 (6 bases). Here the CDR3 reads CASSPMGAGHNEQFF. The CDR3 DNA follows: TGTGCCAGCTCACCAATGGGGGCCGGCCACAATGAGCAGTTCTTC.